This T cell receptor (beta chain) was recorded in a study of blood T cell repertoires in COVID-19. This CDR3 contains 11 residues. Unmatched junction bases numbered 8, after V lost 12 bases and J lost 10 bases. CDR1 is KGHDR, CDR2 SFDVKD, per germline. Sequenced by immunoSEQ multiplex PCR; TCRdb stores in-frame clones only, minus some. The repertoire has approximately 220,000 clones, around four fifths of them found once; the top ten carry 4.8%. The receptor was isolated from a woman aged 50 to 60 who had been exposed to COVID-19. V is TRBV24-1 and J is TRBJ2-1; 7 bases match TRBD2. Sequenced sample: PBMCs or T cells enriched from blood (not recorded which). This chain's CDR3 is CAPLGEGEQFF. The CDR3, as DNA: TGTGCCCCTTTAGGGGAGGGCGAGCAGTTCTTC.